What follows are 7 T cell receptor beta chains derived from one specimen sequenced in a study of T cell repertoires in cytomegalovirus infection. Each CDR3 protein gets one entry after TCRdb re-called the reads with MiXCR. This table has approximately 170,000 distinct CDR3 sequences, about 15% appearing once. What was sequenced was CD8+ T cells from PBMCs. All receptors derive from a human donor in good health (CMV status not recorded). Some clones in this sample may be carry-over from other donors' samples.

There are a few counts of this clonotype. The genes are TRBV7-3 and TRBJ2-7; 8 bases are shared with TRBD2. This CDR3 is 15 amino acids long. Germline loops: CDR1 SGHTA, CDR2 FQGTGA. V dropped 5 bases and J dropped 7; count of bases not matched to a gene: 13. The CDR3 sequence is CASSPYGREGDEQYF. The CDR3, as DNA: TGTGCCAGCAGCCCATATGGACGGGAGGGAGATGAGCAGTACTTC.

This chain joins TRBV12-3 or TRBV12-4 and TRBJ1-1; no firm D call. The CDR3 covers 13 residues. Trimming shortened V by 4 bases and J by 1 base, and 7 bases separated the two germline ends. CDR3: CASSYPGNTEAFF. The CDR3, as DNA: TGTGCCAGCAGTTACCCCGGGAACACTGAAGCTTTCTTT.

The V and J genes are TRBV10-3 and TRBJ2-3; D may be TRBD1 or TRBD2 (6 bases each). The CDR3 spans 14 residues. Germline lookup yields CDR1 ENHRY and CDR2 SYGVKD. V shed 2 bases and J shed 5 bases, with 11 bases lying between them. The CDR3: CAISELGGGDTQYF. In DNA, the CDR3 is TGTGCCATCAGTGAGCTGGGGGGCGGAGATACGCAGTATTTT.

This sequence joins TRBV4-3 and TRBJ2-7; TRBD1 is a possible D gene (5 bases). Germline CDR1 reads LGHNA; CDR2 reads YSLEER. This CDR3 contains 15 residues. V lost 1 base to trimming and J lost 4 bases, with 14 bases between them. The CDR3 reads CASSQGFQGQYEQYF. Here the CDR3 DNA reads TGCGCCAGCAGCCAAGGGTTCCAGGGTCAGTACGAGCAGTACTTC.

The chain uses TRBV29-1 and TRBJ2-7; maybe TRBD1 (6 bases). Trimming cost V 3 bases and J 3 bases, with 9 bases left between them. The CDR3 runs to 12 residues. The germline gives CDR1 SQVTM, CDR2 ANQGSEA. The CDR3 here is CSVEDRLYEQYF. The CDR3 DNA follows: TGCAGCGTTGAGGACAGACTCTACGAGCAGTACTTC.

V and J are TRBV5-1 and TRBJ2-7; 10 positions agree with TRBD1. Germline V gene data show CDR1 as SGHRS and CDR2 as YFSETQ. The V gene end was trimmed by 3 bases and the J gene end by 3 bases; junction bases not matched to a gene: 9. The CDR3 has 16 residues. CDR3 residues: CASSSIDRGPLYEQYF. The CDR3 DNA reads TGCGCCAGCAGCTCGATCGACAGGGGGCCTCTCTACGAGCAGTACTTC.

This clonotype has just a few counts. CDR3 nucleotides: TGTGCCAGCAGCTTGGGGGGGCTGGACTACAATGAGCAGTTCTTC. It yields the protein CASSLGGLDYNEQFF. The rearrangement uses TRBV7-2 and TRBJ2-1; TRBD2 is a possible D gene (7 bases). The CDR3 is 15 amino acids. The V end was cut by 3 bases, the J end by 3 bases, with 12 bases between. Germline CDR1 and CDR2: SGHTA and FQGNSA. The full variable domain, its missing parts supplied by reference TRBV7-2 and TRBJ2-1, is GAGVSQSPSNKVTEKGKDVELRCDPISGHTALYWYRQSLGQGLEFLIYFQGNSAPDKSGLPSDRFSAERTGGSVSTLTIQRTQQEDSAVYLCASSLGGLDYNEQFFGPGTRLTVL.